Following are 23 T cell receptor beta chains from one sample sequenced in a study of T cell changes during pregnancy in multiple sclerosis. Repertoires were generated with immunoSEQ multiplex PCR, while TCRdb's copy carries only in-frame clones and drops some. The table includes approximately 58,000 clones, about 92% detected once. This specimen was peripheral blood, taken in the second trimester of pregnancy. The receptors shown here come from a female donor in good health, enrolled as a control in a pregnancy study.

Written as DNA, the CDR3 is TGTGCCAGCAGCTTGTCTGTCCGAGGATTGGCCACAGATACGCAGTATTTT. Its protein is CASSLSVRGLATDTQYF. The chain employs TRBV13 and TRBJ2-3; D is ambiguous. Trimming took 3 bases from V and 2 from J, leaving 18 bases between them. This CDR3 has 17 residues. CDR1 is PRHDT, CDR2 FYEKMQ, per germline (reference sequence).

This chain joins TRBV28 and TRBJ1-5; 8 nucleotides agree with TRBD1. Germline trimming cut 7 bases from V and 1 base from J; bases unmatched to any gene: 12. There are 17 residues in the CDR3. Germline CDR1 reads MDHEN; CDR2 reads SYDVKM. The CDR3 sequence is CASNSPRQGLSNQPQHF. CDR3 nucleotides: TGTGCCAGCAACTCTCCCCGACAGGGGCTGAGCAATCAGCCCCAGCATTTT. Filled out from reference TRBV28 and TRBJ1-5, the complete variable domain reads DVKVTQSSRYLVKRTGEKVFLECVQDMDHENMFWYRQDPGLGLRLIYFSYDVKMKEKGDIPEGYSVSREKKERFSLILESASTNQTSMYLCASNSPRQGLSNQPQHFGDGTRLSIL.

This chain connects TRBV10-3 to TRBJ2-2; 10 bases line up with TRBD2. This CDR3 is built from 14 residues. Losses at the gene ends were 7 bases for V and 5 bases for J; bases not matched to a gene: 4. Per germline, CDR1 ENHRY and CDR2 SYGVKD. CDR3 region: CAINLAGATGELFF. The CDR3 bases are TGTGCCATCAATCTAGCGGGGGCAACCGGGGAGCTGTTTTTT.

The CDR3 DNA follows: TGTGCCAGCAGCTTATGGGCTAGCGGAACAGATACGCAGTATTTT. The encoded protein is CASSLWASGTDTQYF. This sequence joins TRBV7-9 and TRBJ2-3; 7 bases fit TRBD2. CDR1 and CDR2 (germline): SEHNR, FQNEAQ (reference sequence). The V gene end was trimmed by 2 bases and the J gene end by 3 bases; junction bases not matched to a gene: 5. This CDR3 is 15 amino acids long.

This clone was counted once. The chain uses TRBV7-2 and TRBJ2-7, with a possible D match to TRBD2 (6 bases). Trimming removed 8 bases at V and 3 bases at J, with 17 bases between. The CDR3 spans 14 residues. CDR1 and CDR2 (germline): SGHTA, FQGNSA. The CDR3 DNA sequence: TGTGCCAGCTCTCTGCGGCGGGAAGACTACGAGCAGTACTTC. Its protein is CASSLRREDYEQYF.

The chain is built from TRBV5-4 and TRBJ2-1, with 16 bases lining up with TRBD2. CDR1 and CDR2 (germline): SGHNT, YYREEE (reference sequence). The CDR3 runs 18 residues. Losses at the gene ends were 0 bases for V and 8 bases for J; bases not matched to a gene: 8. DNA of the CDR3: TGTGCCAGCAGCTTGGAAGGGACTAGCGGGGGGGCCCCCGATGAGCAGTTCTTC. This codes for CASSLEGTSGGAPDEQFF.

The chain uses TRBV6-5 and TRBJ1-3; perhaps TRBD1 as D (6 bases). Deletions cut 2 bases from V and 2 bases from J, with 13 bases between. Germline V lookup: CDR1 MNHEY, CDR2 SVGAGI. CDR3 length: 16 amino acids. The CDR3 DNA sequence: TGTGCCAGCAGTTACGAATCTACAGGGACTGGAAACACCATATATTTT. This sequence encodes CASSYESTGTGNTIYF.

Regarding this clone: Germline and junction disagree at one end, which may indicate a read error. The rearrangement joins TRBV7-7 to TRBJ2-2; D is perhaps TRBD2 (5 bases). The CDR3 is made up of 16 amino acids. CDR1 and CDR2 (germline): SSHAT, FNYEAQ (reference sequence). The CDR3 DNA follows: TGTGCTAGCAGCTTAGGGTTAGCGAGTGGTTACGAGGAGCTGTTTTTT. It is translated as CASSLGLASGYEELFF.

The sample holds one count of this clone. V usage is TRBV27 and J usage is TRBJ2-5, with 11 positions matching TRBD2. J lost 5 bases, V lost 8 bases, and 7 bases had no gene match. CDR3 length: 14 residues. Germline V gene sequence: CDR1 MNHEY, CDR2 SMNVEV (reference sequence). CDR3 bases: TGTGCCAGCTCCCGACTAGCGGGGCGGGAGACCCAGTACTTC. Translation gives CASSRLAGRETQYF.

This rearrangement joins TRBV6-5 to TRBJ2-1; 7 bases align to TRBD2. The CDR3 contains 14 residues. The germline V gene has CDR1 MNHEY and CDR2 SVGAGI. Losses at the gene ends were 2 bases for V and 7 bases for J; bases not matched to a gene: 5. CDR3 amino acids: CASSYLTAGNEQFF. The CDR3 bases are TGTGCCAGCAGTTACCTGACAGCGGGGAATGAGCAGTTCTTC.

The chain carries TRBV25-1 and TRBJ2-1; possible D gene TRBD1, 6 bases. This CDR3 comprises 16 residues. V was cut by 4 bases and J by 2 bases, with 15 bases left in between. The germline CDR1 and CDR2 sequences are MGHDK and SYGVNS. In DNA, the CDR3 is TGTGCCAGCAGTGGAAGGCCCAGGGGCGCCTACAATGAGCAGTTCTTC. As protein: CASSGRPRGAYNEQFF.

The rearrangement joins TRBV15 to TRBJ2-5; D is possibly TRBD2 (5 bases). The germline V and J ends were trimmed by 8 bases and 2 bases, with 21 bases remaining between them. CDR3 length equals 16 residues. Germline CDR1 reads LNHNV; CDR2 reads YYDKDF (reference sequence). The CDR3 region is CATGLTSLGRQETQYF. The CDR3 DNA is TGTGCCACCGGGCTAACCTCATTAGGGAGACAAGAGACCCAGTACTTC.

This rearrangement joins TRBV7-2 to TRBJ2-7, with 8 bases lining up with TRBD2. Germline V lookup: CDR1 SGHTA, CDR2 FQGNSA. The CDR3 is made up of 16 amino acids. The V and J ends lost 3 bases and 0 bases, in that order; junction bases with no gene match: 7. The CDR3 loop reads CASSLRGGGISYEQYF. For the CDR3, the DNA is TGTGCCAGCAGCTTGAGGGGCGGGGGGATCTCCTACGAGCAGTACTTC.

This chain links TRBV27 with TRBJ2-7; 11 bases are shared with TRBD2. This CDR3 is 14 amino acids long. From germline, CDR1 is MNHEY and CDR2 SMNVEV (reference sequence). V lost 5 bases to trimming and J lost 3 bases; unmatched junction nucleotides: 3. The DNA of the CDR3 is TGTGCCAGCAGTCCCGGGACTAGCGGCTACGAGCAGTACTTC. It is translated as CASSPGTSGYEQYF.

The V gene is TRBV4-1, the J gene TRBJ2-5, with 12 positions matching TRBD2. This CDR3 is 18 amino acids long. Germline V gene lookup returns CDR1 MGHRA and CDR2 YSYEKL. V gave up 1 base and J gave up 4 bases; unmatched junction bases: 10. The DNA for the CDR3 is TGCGCCAGCAGCCAAGTACAGGTGACGGGACTAGCGGGAGAGACCCAGTACTTC. Its protein is CASSQVQVTGLAGETQYF.

The chain links TRBV28 to TRBJ1-4; 8 bases align to TRBD1. After removal of 3 bases from V and 6 bases from J, the junction contained 9 bases not matched to a gene. The V gene's germline CDR1 is MDHEN and CDR2 SYDVKM. The CDR3 length is 16 residues. The CDR3 sequence is CASSFTPGGLHEKLFF. In DNA, the CDR3 is TGTGCCAGCAGTTTCACCCCAGGGGGCCTTCATGAAAAACTGTTTTTT.

V is TRBV6-1 and J is TRBJ1-5, with 7 bases that match TRBD1. CDR3 length equals 14 residues. Germline values: CDR1 MNHNS, CDR2 SASEGT. V lost 6 bases, J lost 6 bases, and 8 bases stayed unmatched. In DNA form, the CDR3 reads TGTGCCAGCAGGATGACAGGGAGAGGTCAGCCCCAGCATTTT. Translation: CASRMTGRGQPQHF.

A word on this clone: It is unclear where the CDR3 begins or ends on the DNA, so no DNA is shown, and the CDR3 is as TCRdb lists it. This rearrangement joins TRBV6-5 to TRBJ1-2; the table names TRBD1, a call not compared with the DNA. The CDR3 comprises 15 residues, both ends counted. Looked up from germline, CDR1 is MNHEY and CDR2 is SVGAGI. The CDR3 spells CASTSGRDRVYGYTF.

This sequence joins TRBV4-1 and TRBJ2-1; 7 positions agree with TRBD2. With V trimmed by 0 bases and J by 2 bases, 7 bases remained unmatched. CDR1 MGHRA and CDR2 YSYEKL come from the germline V gene. The CDR3 length is 17 residues. The CDR3 DNA reads TGCGCCAGCAGCCAAGATGGGAGGGGCTGGACCTACAATGAGCAGTTCTTC. This gives the protein CASSQDGRGWTYNEQFF.

The chain couples TRBV7-2 to TRBJ2-5; TRBD2 matches 7 bases. The CDR3 consists of 15 residues. Germline CDR1 is SGHTA and CDR2 is FQGNSA. The V segment lost 3 bases and the J segment 2 bases; nucleotides outside the gene matches: 6. This CDR3 reads CASSFGGGRQETQYF. CDR3 in DNA: TGTGCCAGCAGCTTTGGGGGAGGGAGGCAAGAGACCCAGTACTTC.

V usage is TRBV11-2 and J usage is TRBJ1-5; a possible D gene is TRBD1 (5 bases). This CDR3 is built from 13 residues. Looked up from germline, CDR1 is SGHAT and CDR2 is FQNNGV. Trimming took off 5 bases at V and 8 bases at J, with 13 bases between the two ends. The CDR3 sequence: CASSQGDLEPQHF. The CDR3 coding sequence is TGTGCCAGCAGCCAAGGGGATTTGGAGCCCCAGCATTTT.

The chain links TRBV6-5 to TRBJ2-1; a possible D gene is TRBD2 (6 bases). The V and J ends lost 8 bases and 1 base respectively, with 12 bases between them. Germline CDR1 MNHEY, CDR2 SVGAGI. CDR3 length equals 14 residues. DNA of the CDR3: TGTGCCAGCTCAGTGGGGAGGTCCTACAATGAGCAGTTCTTC. It yields the protein CASSVGRSYNEQFF.

The chain joins TRBV5-4 to TRBJ2-1; D perhaps matches TRBD1 (6 bases). This CDR3 spans 15 amino acids. The V gene lost 4 bases and the J gene lost 0 bases, with 11 bases spanning the gap. Germline CDR1 SGHNT, CDR2 YYREEE (reference sequence). CDR3 protein: CASSPRTDSYNEQFF. The CDR3 coding sequence is TGTGCCAGCAGCCCGAGGACAGACTCCTACAATGAGCAGTTCTTC.